This T cell receptor (beta chain) emerged from a study of T-cell reconstitution after alpha-beta-depleted transplantation in children. The library targeted TCRbeta and was prepared with unique molecular identifiers. TCRdb used MiXCR to reprocess the PCR reads, holding one entry per CDR3 protein. The table has some 290,000 distinct CDR3 sequences, almost 10% seen once. V was shortened by 5 bases and J by 3 bases, with 11 bases between the two germline ends. The CDR3 has 13 residues. Here the sequenced sample was PBMCs from the stem cell graft donor, taken from the stem cell graft. The TCR sequence derives from a human donor who donated a stem cell graft to a child with SCID. V and J are TRBV12-3 or TRBV12-4 and TRBJ2-7; D perhaps matches TRBD1 (6 bases). The CDR3 region is CASSRQVLYEQYF. The CDR3 DNA reads as TGTGCCAGCAGTCGACAGGTCCTCTACGAGCAGTACTTC.